This T cell receptor (beta chain) was profiled in a study of breast tumors, draining lymph nodes, adjacent tissues. This clonotype was counted a single time. MiXCR, run by TCRdb on the multiplex PCR reads, gives a single entry per CDR3 protein. The sample gives 150,000 to 200,000 distinct CDR3 sequences, 33% of which show up once; around 4.5% is in the top ten. Breast cancer patients provided tissue from their axillary draining lymph nodes. The TCR originated in a female donor with breast cancer. Some clones in this sample may be carry-over from other donors' samples. The sequenced sample was axillary lymph node tissue.

CDR3 sequence: CASSGTGEGGRETQYF. For the CDR3, the DNA is TGTGCCAGTAGTGGGACAGGGGAGGGCGGTCGGGAGACCCAGTACTTC. V gene TRBV19 combines with J gene TRBJ2-5, with TRBD1 matching 10 bases. Losses at the gene ends were 5 bases for V and 5 bases for J; bases not matched to a gene: 11. This CDR3 has 16 residues. The germline V gene encodes CDR1 LNHDA and CDR2 SQIVND (reference sequence).